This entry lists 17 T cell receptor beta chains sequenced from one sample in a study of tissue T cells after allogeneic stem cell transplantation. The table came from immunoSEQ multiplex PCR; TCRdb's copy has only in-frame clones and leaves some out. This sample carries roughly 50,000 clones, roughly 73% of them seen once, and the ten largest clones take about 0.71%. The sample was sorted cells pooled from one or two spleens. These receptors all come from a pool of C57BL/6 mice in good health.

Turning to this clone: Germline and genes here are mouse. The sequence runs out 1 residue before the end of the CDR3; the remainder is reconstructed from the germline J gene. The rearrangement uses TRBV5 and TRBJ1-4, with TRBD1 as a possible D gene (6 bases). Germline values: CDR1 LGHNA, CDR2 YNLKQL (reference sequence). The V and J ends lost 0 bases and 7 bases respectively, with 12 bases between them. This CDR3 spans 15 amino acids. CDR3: CASSQDRGLGERLFF. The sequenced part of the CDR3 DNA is TGTGCCAGCAGCCAAGATCGGGGGCTAGGCGAAAGATTATTT.

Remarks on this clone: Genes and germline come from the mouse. Incomplete CDR3 DNA: TGTGCCAGCTCTCTGGGCAGGGGGCGAGACACCCAGTAC. This gives the protein CASSLGRGRDTQY. In full, the CDR3 reads CASSLGRGRDTQYF. V is TRBV12-1 and J is TRBJ2-5; TRBD1 agrees at 8 bases. The read gets to within 1 residue of the CDR3 end, and the germline J gene fills in the rest. From germline, CDR1 is SGHSN and CDR2 HYEKVE. The CDR3 has 14 residues. Trimming cost V 1 base and J 5 bases; bases outside gene matches: 4.

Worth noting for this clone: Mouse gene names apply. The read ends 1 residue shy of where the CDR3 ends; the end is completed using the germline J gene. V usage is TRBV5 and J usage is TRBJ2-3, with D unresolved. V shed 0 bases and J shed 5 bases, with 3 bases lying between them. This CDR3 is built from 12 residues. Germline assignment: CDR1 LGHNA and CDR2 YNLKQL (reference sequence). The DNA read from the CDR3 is TGTGCCAGCAGCCAAGAAAAAGAAACGCTGTAT. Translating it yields CASSQEKETLY. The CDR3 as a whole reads CASSQEKETLYF.

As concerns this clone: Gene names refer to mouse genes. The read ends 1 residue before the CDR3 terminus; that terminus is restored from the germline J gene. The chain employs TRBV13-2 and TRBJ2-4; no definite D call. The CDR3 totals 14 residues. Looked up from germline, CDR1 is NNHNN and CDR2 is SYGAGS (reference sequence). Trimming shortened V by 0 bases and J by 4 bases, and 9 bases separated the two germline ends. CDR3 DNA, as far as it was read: TGTGCCAGCGGTGATGCCCGGGGAGAAAACACCTTGTAC. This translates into CASGDARGENTLY. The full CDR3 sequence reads CASGDARGENTLYF.

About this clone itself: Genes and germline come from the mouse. The sequenced CDR3 bases are TGTGCCAGCTCTCGGTCCTGGGGTCAAAACACCTTGTAC. Protein: CASSRSWGQNTLY. Given in full, the CDR3 is CASSRSWGQNTLYF. The chain combines TRBV12-1 with TRBJ2-4; D perhaps matches TRBD2 (5 bases). The read is 1 residue too short to cover the CDR3 end, so that end is filled in from the germline J gene. With 2 bases removed from V and 1 base from J, the gap between germline ends came to 9 bases. The CDR3 is made up of 14 amino acids. Germline V gives CDR1 SGHSN, CDR2 HYEKVE.

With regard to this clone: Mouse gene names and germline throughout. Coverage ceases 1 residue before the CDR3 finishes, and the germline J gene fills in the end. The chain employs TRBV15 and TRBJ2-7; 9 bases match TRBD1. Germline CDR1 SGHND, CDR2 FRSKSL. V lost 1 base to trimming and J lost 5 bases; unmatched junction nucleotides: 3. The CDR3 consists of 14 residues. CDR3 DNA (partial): TGTGCCAGCAGTTTAGGGGGACAGGGCGATGAACAGTAC. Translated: CASSLGGQGDEQY. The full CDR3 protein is CASSLGGQGDEQYF.

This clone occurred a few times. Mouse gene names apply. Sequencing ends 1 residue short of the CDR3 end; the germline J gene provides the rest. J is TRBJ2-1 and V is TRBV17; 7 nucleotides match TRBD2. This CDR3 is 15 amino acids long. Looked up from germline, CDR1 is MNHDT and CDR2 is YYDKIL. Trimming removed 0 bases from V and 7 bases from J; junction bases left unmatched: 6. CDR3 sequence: CASSRDPGGLAEQFF. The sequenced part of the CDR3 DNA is TGTGCTAGCAGTAGAGATCCTGGGGGTCTCGCTGAGCAGTTC.

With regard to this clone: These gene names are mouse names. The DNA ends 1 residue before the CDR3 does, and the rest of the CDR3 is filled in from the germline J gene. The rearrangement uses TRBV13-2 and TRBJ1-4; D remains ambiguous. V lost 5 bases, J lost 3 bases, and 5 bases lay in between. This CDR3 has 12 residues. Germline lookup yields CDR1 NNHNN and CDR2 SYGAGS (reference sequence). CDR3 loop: CASGGTNERLFF. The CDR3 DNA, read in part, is TGTGCCAGCGGGGGGACCAACGAAAGATTATTT.

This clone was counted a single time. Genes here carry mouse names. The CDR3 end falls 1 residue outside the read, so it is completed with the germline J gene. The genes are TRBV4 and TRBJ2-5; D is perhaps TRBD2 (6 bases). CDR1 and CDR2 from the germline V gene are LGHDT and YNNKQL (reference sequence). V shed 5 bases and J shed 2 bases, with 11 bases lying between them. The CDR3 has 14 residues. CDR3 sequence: CASSPTGSQDTQYF. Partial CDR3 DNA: TGTGCCAGCAGCCCCACTGGGAGCCAAGACACCCAGTAC.

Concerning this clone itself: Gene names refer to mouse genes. CDR3 DNA, as far as it was read: TGTGCCAGCGGTGGACCGGGACAGGAGGACGAAAGATTATTT. Its protein product is CASGGPGQEDERLF. The full-length CDR3 reads as CASGGPGQEDERLFF. The genes are TRBV13-2 and TRBJ1-4, with 8 nucleotides matching TRBD1. The read halts 1 residue ahead of the CDR3 end, with the missing end drawn from the germline J gene. The germline CDR1 and CDR2 sequences are NNHNN and SYGAGS (reference sequence). With 3 bases clipped from V and 6 bases from J, the junction kept 7 bases outside the gene matches. The CDR3 contains 15 residues.

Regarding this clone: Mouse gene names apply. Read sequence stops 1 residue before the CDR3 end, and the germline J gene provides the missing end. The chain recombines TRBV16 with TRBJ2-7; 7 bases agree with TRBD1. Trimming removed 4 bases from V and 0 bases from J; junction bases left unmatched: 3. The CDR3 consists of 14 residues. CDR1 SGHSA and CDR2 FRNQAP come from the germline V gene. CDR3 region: CASSSGTVSYEQYF. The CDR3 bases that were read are TGTGCAAGCAGCTCCGGGACAGTCTCCTATGAACAGTAC.

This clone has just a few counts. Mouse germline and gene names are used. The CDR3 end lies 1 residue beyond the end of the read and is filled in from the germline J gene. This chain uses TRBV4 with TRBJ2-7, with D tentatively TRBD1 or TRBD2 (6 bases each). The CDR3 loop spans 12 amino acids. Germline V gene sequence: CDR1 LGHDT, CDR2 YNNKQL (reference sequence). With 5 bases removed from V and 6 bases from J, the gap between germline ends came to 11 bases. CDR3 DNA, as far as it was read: TGTGCCAGCAGCCAAAGGGGGGTTGAACAGTAC. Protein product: CASSQRGVEQY. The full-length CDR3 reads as CASSQRGVEQYF.

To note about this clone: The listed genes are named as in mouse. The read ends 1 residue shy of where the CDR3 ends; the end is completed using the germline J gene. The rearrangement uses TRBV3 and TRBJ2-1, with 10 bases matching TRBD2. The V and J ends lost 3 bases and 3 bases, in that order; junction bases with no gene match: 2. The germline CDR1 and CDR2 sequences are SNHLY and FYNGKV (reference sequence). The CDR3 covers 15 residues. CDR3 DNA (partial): TGTGCCAGCAGCTTGACTGGGGGGCGCTATGCTGAGCAGTTC. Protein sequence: CASSLTGGRYAEQF. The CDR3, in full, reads CASSLTGGRYAEQFF.

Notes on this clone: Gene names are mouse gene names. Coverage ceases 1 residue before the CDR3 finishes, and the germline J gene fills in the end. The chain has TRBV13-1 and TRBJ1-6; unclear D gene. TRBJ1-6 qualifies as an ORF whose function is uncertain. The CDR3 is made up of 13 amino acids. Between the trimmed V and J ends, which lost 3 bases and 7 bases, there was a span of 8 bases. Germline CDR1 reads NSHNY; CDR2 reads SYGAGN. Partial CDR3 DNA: TGTGCCAGCAGTGCTGGGAGCAATTCGCCCCTCTAC. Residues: CASSAGSNSPLY. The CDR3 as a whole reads CASSAGSNSPLYF.

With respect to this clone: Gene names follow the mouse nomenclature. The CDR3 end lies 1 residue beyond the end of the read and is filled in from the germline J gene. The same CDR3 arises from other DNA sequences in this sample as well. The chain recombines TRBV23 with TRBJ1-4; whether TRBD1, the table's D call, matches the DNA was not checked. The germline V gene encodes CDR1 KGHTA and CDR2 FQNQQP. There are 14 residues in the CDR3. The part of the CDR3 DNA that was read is TGCTCCAGCAGTCCGACAGTTTCCAACGAAAGATTATTT. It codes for CSSSPTVSNERLF. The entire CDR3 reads CSSSPTVSNERLFF.

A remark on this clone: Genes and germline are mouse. CDR3 sequence reads: CASGDQDRGDTQYF. The covered CDR3 bases are TGTGCCAGCGGTGACCAGGACAGGGGAGACACCCAGTAC. This sequence joins TRBV13-2 and TRBJ2-5; TRBD1 matches 9 bases. Read coverage stops 1 residue before the CDR3 terminus; the germline J gene supplies the remainder. The J segment lost 5 bases and the V segment lost 2 bases, leaving 3 bases of the junction unmatched. Germline CDR1 is NNHNN and CDR2 is SYGAGS (reference sequence). CDR3 length: 14 amino acids.

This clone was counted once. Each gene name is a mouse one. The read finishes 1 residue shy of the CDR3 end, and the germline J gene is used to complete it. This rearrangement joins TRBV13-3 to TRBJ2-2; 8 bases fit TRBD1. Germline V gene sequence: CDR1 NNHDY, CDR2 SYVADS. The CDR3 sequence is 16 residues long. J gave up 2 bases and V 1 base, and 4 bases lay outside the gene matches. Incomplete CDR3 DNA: TGTGCCAGCAGTGATCCGGCAGGGGGCAACACCGGGCAGCTCTAC. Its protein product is CASSDPAGGNTGQLY. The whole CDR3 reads CASSDPAGGNTGQLYF.